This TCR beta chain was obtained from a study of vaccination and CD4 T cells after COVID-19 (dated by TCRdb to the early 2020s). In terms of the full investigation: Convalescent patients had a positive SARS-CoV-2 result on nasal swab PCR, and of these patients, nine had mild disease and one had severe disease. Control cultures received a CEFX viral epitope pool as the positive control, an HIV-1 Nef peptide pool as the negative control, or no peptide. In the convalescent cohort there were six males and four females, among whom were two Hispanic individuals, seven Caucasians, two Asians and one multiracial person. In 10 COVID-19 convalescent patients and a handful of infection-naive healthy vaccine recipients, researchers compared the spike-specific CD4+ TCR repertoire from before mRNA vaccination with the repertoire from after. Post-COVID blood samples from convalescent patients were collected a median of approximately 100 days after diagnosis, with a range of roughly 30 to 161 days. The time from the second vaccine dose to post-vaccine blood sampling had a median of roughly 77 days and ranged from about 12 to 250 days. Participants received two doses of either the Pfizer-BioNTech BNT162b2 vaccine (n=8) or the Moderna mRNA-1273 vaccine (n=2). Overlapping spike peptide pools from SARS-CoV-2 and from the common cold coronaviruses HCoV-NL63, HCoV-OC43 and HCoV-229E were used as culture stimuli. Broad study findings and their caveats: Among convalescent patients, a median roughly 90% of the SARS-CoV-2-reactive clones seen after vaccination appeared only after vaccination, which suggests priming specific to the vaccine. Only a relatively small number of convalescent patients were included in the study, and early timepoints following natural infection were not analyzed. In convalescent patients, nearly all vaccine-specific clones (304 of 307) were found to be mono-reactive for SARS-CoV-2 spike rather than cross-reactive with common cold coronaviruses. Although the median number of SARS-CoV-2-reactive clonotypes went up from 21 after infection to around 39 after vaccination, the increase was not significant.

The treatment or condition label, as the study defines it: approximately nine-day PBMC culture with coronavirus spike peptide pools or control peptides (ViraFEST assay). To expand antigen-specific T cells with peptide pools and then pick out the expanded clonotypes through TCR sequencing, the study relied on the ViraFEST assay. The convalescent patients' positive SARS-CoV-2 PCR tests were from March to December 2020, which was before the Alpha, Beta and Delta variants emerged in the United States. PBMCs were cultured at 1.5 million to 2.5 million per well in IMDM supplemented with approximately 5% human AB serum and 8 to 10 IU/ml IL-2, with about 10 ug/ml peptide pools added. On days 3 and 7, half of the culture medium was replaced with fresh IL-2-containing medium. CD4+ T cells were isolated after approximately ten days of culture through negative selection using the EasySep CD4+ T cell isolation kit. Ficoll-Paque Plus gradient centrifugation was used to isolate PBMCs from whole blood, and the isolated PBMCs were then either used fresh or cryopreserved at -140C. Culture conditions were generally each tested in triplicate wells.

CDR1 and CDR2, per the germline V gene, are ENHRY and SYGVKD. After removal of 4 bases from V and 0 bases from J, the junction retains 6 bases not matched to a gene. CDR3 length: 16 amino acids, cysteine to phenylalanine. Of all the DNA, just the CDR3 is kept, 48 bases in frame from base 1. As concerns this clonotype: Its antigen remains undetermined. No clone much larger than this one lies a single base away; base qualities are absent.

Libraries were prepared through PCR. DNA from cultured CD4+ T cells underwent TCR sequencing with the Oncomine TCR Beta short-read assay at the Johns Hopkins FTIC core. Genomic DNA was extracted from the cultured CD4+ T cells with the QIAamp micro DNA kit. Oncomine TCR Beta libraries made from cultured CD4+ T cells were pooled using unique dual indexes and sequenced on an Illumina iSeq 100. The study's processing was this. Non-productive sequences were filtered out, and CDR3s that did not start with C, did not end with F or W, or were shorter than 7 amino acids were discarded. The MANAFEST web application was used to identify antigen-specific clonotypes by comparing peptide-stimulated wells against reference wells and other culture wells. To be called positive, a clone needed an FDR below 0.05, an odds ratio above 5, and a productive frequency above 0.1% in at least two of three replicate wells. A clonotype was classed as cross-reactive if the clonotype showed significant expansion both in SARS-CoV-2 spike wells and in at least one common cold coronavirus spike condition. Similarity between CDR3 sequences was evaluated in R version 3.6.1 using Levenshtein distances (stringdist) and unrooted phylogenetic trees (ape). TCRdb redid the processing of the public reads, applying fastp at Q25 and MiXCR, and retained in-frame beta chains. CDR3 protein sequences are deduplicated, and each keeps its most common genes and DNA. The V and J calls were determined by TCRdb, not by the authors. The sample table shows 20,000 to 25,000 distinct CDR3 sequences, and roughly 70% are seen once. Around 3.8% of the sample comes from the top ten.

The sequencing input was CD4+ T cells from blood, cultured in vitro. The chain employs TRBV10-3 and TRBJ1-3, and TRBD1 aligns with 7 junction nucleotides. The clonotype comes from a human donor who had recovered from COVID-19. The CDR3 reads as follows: CAISGGDSRSGNTIYF. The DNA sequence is TGTGCCATCAGTGGGGGGGACAGCCGCTCTGGAAACACCATATATTTT.